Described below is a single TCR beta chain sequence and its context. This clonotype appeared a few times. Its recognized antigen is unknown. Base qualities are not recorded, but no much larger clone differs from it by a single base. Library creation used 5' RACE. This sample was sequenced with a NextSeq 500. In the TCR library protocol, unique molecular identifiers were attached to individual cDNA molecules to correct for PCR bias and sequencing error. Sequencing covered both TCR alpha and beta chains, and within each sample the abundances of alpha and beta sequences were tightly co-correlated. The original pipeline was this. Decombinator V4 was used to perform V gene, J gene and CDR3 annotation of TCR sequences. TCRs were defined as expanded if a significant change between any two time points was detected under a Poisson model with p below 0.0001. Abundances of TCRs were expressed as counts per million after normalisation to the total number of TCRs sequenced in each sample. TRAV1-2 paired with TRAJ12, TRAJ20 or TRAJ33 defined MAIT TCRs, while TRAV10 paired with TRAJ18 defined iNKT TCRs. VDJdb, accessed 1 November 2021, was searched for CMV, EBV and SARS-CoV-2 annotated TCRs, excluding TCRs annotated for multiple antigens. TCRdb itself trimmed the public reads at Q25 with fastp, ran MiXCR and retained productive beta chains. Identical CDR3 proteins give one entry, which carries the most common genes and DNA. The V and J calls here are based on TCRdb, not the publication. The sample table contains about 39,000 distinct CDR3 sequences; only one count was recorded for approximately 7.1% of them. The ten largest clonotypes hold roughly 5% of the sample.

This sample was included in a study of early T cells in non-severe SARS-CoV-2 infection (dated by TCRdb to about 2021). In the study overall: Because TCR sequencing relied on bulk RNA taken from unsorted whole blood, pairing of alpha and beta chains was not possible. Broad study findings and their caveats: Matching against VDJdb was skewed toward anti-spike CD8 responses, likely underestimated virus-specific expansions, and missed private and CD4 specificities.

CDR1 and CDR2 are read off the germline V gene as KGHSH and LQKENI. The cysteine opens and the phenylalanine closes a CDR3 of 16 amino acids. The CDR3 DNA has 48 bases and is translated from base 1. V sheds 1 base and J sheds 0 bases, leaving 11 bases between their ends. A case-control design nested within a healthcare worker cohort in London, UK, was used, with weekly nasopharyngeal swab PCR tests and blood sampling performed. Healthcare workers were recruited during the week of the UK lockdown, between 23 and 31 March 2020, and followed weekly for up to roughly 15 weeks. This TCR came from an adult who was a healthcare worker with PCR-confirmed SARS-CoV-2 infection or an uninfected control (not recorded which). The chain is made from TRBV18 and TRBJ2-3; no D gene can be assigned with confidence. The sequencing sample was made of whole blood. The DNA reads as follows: TGTGCCAGCTCACCACTAACAGTAGCTAGCACAGATACGCAGTATTTT. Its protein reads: CASSPLTVASTDTQYF.